Only a few counts were recorded for the clone carrying this T cell receptor (beta chain). This entry belongs to a study of blood T cell repertoires in COVID-19. Study overall: Nucleic acid was either cDNA or gDNA, and it came from T cells, B-cell-depleted T cells, or PBMCs.

How the authors handled the data: Amplifying reference gene primers gave estimates of nucleated cell counts. Data came from immunoSEQ multiplex PCR; TCRdb stores just in-frame clones and leaves some out. The D gene and trimming were derived from the DNA, and the V and J assignments and clone size from that table. Of about 210,000 clones in the sample, 83% were seen once. With 3 bases clipped from V and 5 bases from J, the junction kept 4 bases outside the gene matches. The germline V gene has CDR1 KGHDR and CDR2 SFDVKD. The CDR3 spans 15 residues. The rearrangement joins TRBV24-1 to TRBJ2-5, with TRBD2 identical over 11 bases. The clonotype comes from a woman aged 50 to 60 with acute or convalescent COVID-19. The sequencing input was peripheral blood. The DNA of the CDR3 is TGTGCCACCAGTGATAGGGCTAGCGGGAGGGAGACCCAGTACTTC. This codes for CATSDRASGRETQYF.